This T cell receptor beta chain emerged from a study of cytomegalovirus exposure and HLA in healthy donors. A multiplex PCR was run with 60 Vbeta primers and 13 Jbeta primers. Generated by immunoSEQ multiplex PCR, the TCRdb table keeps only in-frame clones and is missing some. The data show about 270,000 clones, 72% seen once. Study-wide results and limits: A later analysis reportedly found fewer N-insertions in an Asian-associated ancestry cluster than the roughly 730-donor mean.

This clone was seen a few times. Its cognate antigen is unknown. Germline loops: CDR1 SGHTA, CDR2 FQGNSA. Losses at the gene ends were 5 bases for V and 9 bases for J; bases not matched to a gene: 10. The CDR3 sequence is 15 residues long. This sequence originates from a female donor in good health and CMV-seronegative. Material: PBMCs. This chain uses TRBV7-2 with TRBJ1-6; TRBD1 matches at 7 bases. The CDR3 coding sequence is TGTGCCAGCAGCCCGGGACAGCCAGGGTCTTCACCCCTCCACTTT. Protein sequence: CASSPGQPGSSPLHF.